Listed below are T cell receptor beta chains from one sample, sequenced in a study of blood T cells in healthy people across ages. TCRdb re-derived calls from the 5' RACE reads in MiXCR, one entry per CDR3 protein. Among 1,500,000 or so distinct CDR3 sequences listed, approximately 60% were seen once. Material: blood. The source of these receptors is a man aged 18-30 years in good health. Each CDR3 is given with its conserved first and last residue. A D gene is named only where the DNA matches it firmly. Part of the rows lack a size; the others show once, few, many or a class for expanded clones.

TRBJ2-3	TRBV5-6	-	-	TGTGCCAGCAGCATGGCGGATACGCAGTATTTT	CASSMADTQYF
TRBJ1-5	TRBV29-1	-	few	TGCAGCGTTAAGGGAGCGGATCAGCCCCAGCATTTT	CSVKGADQPQHF
TRBJ2-3	TRBV13	-	-	TGTGCCAGCAGCTTCCCCCTAAAGTGGGATACGCAGTATTTT	CASSFPLKWDTQYF
TRBJ1-6	TRBV12-3/TRBV12-4	-	-	TGTGCCAGCAGTTTTGGACCGGGGGATTCACCCCTCCACTTT	CASSFGPGDSPLHF
TRBJ1-1	TRBV6-1	TRBD1	-	TGTGCCAGCAGAGGGACAGAAGGCACTGAAGCTTTCTTT	CASRGTEGTEAFF
TRBJ2-3	TRBV20-1	TRBD1	few	TGCAGTGCTAGCGGACAGGGTATCACAGATACGCAGTATTTT	CSASGQGITDTQYF
TRBJ2-1	TRBV20-1	TRBD2	-	TGCAGTGCTAGAGATCCGGGGCGGGAGTTCTTCCATGAGCAGTTCTTC	CSARDPGREFFHEQFF
TRBJ2-7	TRBV12-3/TRBV12-4	-	-	TGTGCCAGCAGGGGGCCCGGTGTCCCCTACGAGCAGTACTTC	CASRGPGVPYEQYF
TRBJ1-1	TRBV25-1	-	once	TGTGCCAGCAGAATTATCCGGGCTCTCGGAGGGGCTGAAGCTTTCTTT	CASRIIRALGGAEAFF
TRBJ1-2	TRBV7-9	TRBD1	-	TGTGCCAGCAACAATTTCAGGGGACAGGGGGCCTATGGCTACACCTTC	CASNNFRGQGAYGYTF
TRBJ2-4	TRBV9	TRBD2	many	TGTGCCAGCAGCGCTGCTAGCGGGTTAGCCAAAAACATTCAGTACTTC	CASSAASGLAKNIQYF
TRBJ2-3	TRBV2	-	-	TGTGCCAGCAGACCCGGACTAGATACGCAGTATTTT	CASRPGLDTQYF
TRBJ1-5	TRBV29-1	-	-	TGCAGCGTTACGGGACCTTACACAAATCAGCCCCAGCATTTT	CSVTGPYTNQPQHF
TRBJ2-5	TRBV4-3	-	-	TGCGCCAGCAGCCAATCTCAGAGGACCCAGTACTTC	CASSQSQRTQYF
TRBJ2-5	TRBV20-1	TRBD2	few	TGCAGTGCTAGAGGACTAGCGGGAGGACGGGAGCAGTACTTC	CSARGLAGGREQYF
TRBJ1-5	TRBV5-1	-	few	TGCGCCAGCAGCTTTAGAGGCGGTCAGCCCCAGCATTTT	CASSFRGGQPQHF
TRBJ2-7	TRBV6-6	-	few	TGTGCCAGCATGTACAGATACGAGCAGTACTTC	CASMYRYEQYF
TRBJ2-4	TRBV28	-	-	TGTGCCAGCAATAATGGGCTAGCAAGGAACATTCAGTACTTC	CASNNGLARNIQYF
TRBJ2-5	TRBV20-1	-	-	TGCAGTGCAGTGGGGGGCTTTGAGCAGTACTTC	CSAVGGFEQYF
TRBJ1-1	TRBV14	-	-	TGTGCCAGCAGCCAAGTACTGGGGCTGAACACTGAAGCTTTCTTT	CASSQVLGLNTEAFF
TRBJ2-7	TRBV28	-	-	TGTGCCAGCAGGAAAGGGGGAAACCATCCCTACGAGCAGTACTTC	CASRKGGNHPYEQYF
TRBJ2-3	TRBV10-3	TRBD2	few	TGTGCCATCAGTGAGGTCCCGGGACTAGCGGTAAACACAGATACGCAGTATTTT	CAISEVPGLAVNTDTQYF
TRBJ2-7	TRBV6-5	-	-	TGTGCCAGCAGTTACGTGGCAGGGATGGTCGAGCAGTACTTC	CASSYVAGMVEQYF
TRBJ2-1	TRBV14	-	few	TGTGCCAGCAGCTACCTGACTATCCGCTCCTACAATGAGCAGTTCTTC	CASSYLTIRSYNEQFF
TRBJ1-4	TRBV20-1	TRBD1	-	TGCAGTGCTCCCGGGACAGGGGTTATTGAAAAACTGTTTTTT	CSAPGTGVIEKLFF
TRBJ2-3	TRBV15	TRBD2	-	TGTGCCACCAGCAGAGATGTGGCTAGCGGGGGGGCCTTTGGCACAGATACGCAGTATTTT	CATSRDVASGGAFGTDTQYF
TRBJ2-7	TRBV25-1	TRBD2	-	TGTGCCAGCAGTGAAACGGGACTAGGCTACGAGCAGTACTTC	CASSETGLGYEQYF
TRBJ2-5	TRBV7-2	-	-	TGTGCCAGCAGCCCCCACCAAGAGAACCAGTACTTC	CASSPHQENQYF
TRBJ1-2	TRBV6-5	-	-	TGTGCCAGCAGTCCCACAGGAATGGAGCGCTACACCTTC	CASSPTGMERYTF
TRBJ1-6	TRBV20-1	-	-	TGCAGTACGAGTTGGCCGCGCACATCACCCCTCCACTTT	CSTSWPRTSPLHF
TRBJ2-1	TRBV4-2	-	-	TGTGCCAGCACCCAATCGCAGGGGGGGTACAATGAGCAGTTCTTC	CASTQSQGGYNEQFF